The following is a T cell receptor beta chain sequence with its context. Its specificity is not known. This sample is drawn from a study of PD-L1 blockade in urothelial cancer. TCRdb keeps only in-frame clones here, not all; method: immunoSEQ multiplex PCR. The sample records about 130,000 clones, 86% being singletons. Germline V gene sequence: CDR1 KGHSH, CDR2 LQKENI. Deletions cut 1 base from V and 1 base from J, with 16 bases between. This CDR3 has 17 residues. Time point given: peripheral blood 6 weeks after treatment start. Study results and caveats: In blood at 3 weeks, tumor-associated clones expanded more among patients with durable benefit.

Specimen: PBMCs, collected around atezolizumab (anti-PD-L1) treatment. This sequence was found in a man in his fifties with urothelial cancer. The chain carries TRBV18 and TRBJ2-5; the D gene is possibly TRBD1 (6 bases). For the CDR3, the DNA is TGTGCCAGCTCACCACGTCCGGACTCCAGGGGCCAAGAGACCCAGTACTTC. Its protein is CASSPRPDSRGQETQYF. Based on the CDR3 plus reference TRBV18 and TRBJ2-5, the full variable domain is NAGVMQNPRHLVRRRGQEARLRCSPMKGHSHVYWYRQLPEEGLKFMVYLQKENIIDESGMPKERFSAEFPKEGPSILRIQQVVRGDSAAYFCASSPRPDSRGQETQYFGPGTRLLVL.